This is a list of T cell receptor beta chains from one sample in a study of OX40 agonist ivuxolimab in advanced cancers. Here immunoSEQ multiplex PCR was the method, and the copy in TCRdb shows in-frame clones only, minus some. The data contain roughly 86,000 clones, roughly 93% of them singletons. The sequencing used CD4+ or CD8+ T cells sorted from blood, collected in a trial of the OX40 agonist ivuxolimab. These receptors came from an adult with an advanced solid tumor such as melanoma, head and neck, liver or kidney cancer. CDR3s include the opening cysteine and the closing phenylalanine or tryptophan. The D gene is left open where the match is weak. A clone size is listed for some rows: how often the clone was seen (once, few, many), or a class if it is expanded.

J gene	clone size	V gene	D gene	CDR3 DNA	CDR3 protein
TRBJ2-7	-	TRBV12-5	TRBD1	TGTGCTAGTGGTTTGGAGGGACAGGCCTACTTC	CASGLEGQAYF
TRBJ2-3	-	TRBV5-1	-	TGCGCCAGCAGCTTTGGGACGGGTAGCACAGATACGCAGTATTTT	CASSFGTGSTDTQYF
TRBJ1-4	-	TRBV28	TRBD1	TGTGCCAGCAGTTTATTAACCTTTAGGGACAGGGTCCTCCGCTCTGATGAAAAACTGTTTTTT	CASSLLTFRDRVLRSDEKLFF
TRBJ2-5	once	TRBV5-4	-	TGTGCCAGCAGTCTAGCGTTCCAAGAGACCCAGTACTTC	CASSLAFQETQYF
TRBJ2-5	-	TRBV12-5	TRBD2	TGTGCTAGTGGTTCAGCGGGGGGAGAGACCCAGTACTTC	CASGSAGGETQYF
TRBJ1-1	-	TRBV15	-	TGTGCCACCAGCAGGGGGGGCAGGGGCCAGACTGAAGCTTTCTTT	CATSRGGRGQTEAFF
TRBJ2-1	-	TRBV6-1	-	TGTGCCAGCAGTGAAGCTTGGCAGGGGGGTAACAATGAGCAGTTCTTC	CASSEAWQGGNNEQFF
TRBJ2-7	-	TRBV28	-	TGTGCCAGCAGTTTCCCGGACCGGACCTACGAGCAGTACTTC	CASSFPDRTYEQYF
TRBJ2-3	-	TRBV28	-	TGTGCCAGCAGCGGCCCGGCGAGCCTCACAGATACGCAGTATTTT	CASSGPASLTDTQYF
TRBJ2-1	-	TRBV7-9	-	TGTGCCAGCAGCTTAGGTGGCGGCTACAATGAGCAGTTCTTC	CASSLGGGYNEQFF
TRBJ1-3	-	TRBV9	-	TGTGCCAGCAGCTCAAGGGGGGGTTCTGGAAACACCATATATTTT	CASSSRGGSGNTIYF
TRBJ1-4	once	TRBV15	-	TGTGCCACCAGCAGAGATACCGCGGCAACTAATGAAAAACTGTTTTTT	CATSRDTAATNEKLFF
TRBJ2-7	-	TRBV28	-	TGTGCCAGCAGTTTTCTCGCCCGAGGGGCGGTGCAGTACTTC	CASSFLARGAVQYF
TRBJ2-7	-	TRBV7-2	-	TGTGCCAGCTCCCAGCTGGAGGGTTTGGCGCAGTACTTC	CASSQLEGLAQYF
TRBJ2-7	once	TRBV5-4	TRBD2	TGTGCCAGCAGGCCTTGGGGGGGGTACGAGCAGTACTTC	CASRPWGGYEQYF
TRBJ2-5	-	TRBV15	-	TGTGCCACCAGCAGAGGTCCTTTGGGGGTGGGTAAGGAGACCCAGTACTTC	CATSRGPLGVGKETQYF
TRBJ1-4	-	TRBV7-2	TRBD1	TGTGCCAGCAGCTTAGTTACCGGGACAGTTAATGAAAAACTGTTTTTT	CASSLVTGTVNEKLFF